This T cell receptor (beta chain) came from a study of blood T cell repertoires in COVID-19. Turning to the study itself: Some COVID-19 samples were acute and others convalescent; all came from the United States, Italy and Spain. PBMCs, B-cell-depleted T cells, or T cells were the source of the cDNA or gDNA that made up the material.

Original data processing: Estimated nucleated cell counts came from reference gene primer amplification. Profiling relied on immunoSEQ multiplex PCR, and the TCRdb table lists in-frame clones only, not all of them. That table gives V, J and clone size, and the DNA gave D and trimming. The sample lists approximately 110,000 clones, around 82% seen once, with about 6.6% in the top ten. V was clipped by 3 bases and J by 2 bases, with 12 bases between them. The V gene's germline CDR1 is MNHEY and CDR2 SVGEGT. The CDR3 is 15 residues long. The rearrangement joins TRBV6-2 or TRBV6-3 to TRBJ2-3; no reliable D call. The sequence was obtained from a woman in her forties or fifties with acute or convalescent COVID-19. Sequencing input: peripheral blood. The CDR3 DNA reads TGTGCCAGCAGTTATGATCGGGTGCTCACAGATACGCAGTATTTT. Amino acid sequence: CASSYDRVLTDTQYF.